This T cell receptor (beta chain) comes out of a study of blood T cell repertoires in COVID-19. For the study at large: There were acute and convalescent COVID-19 samples, and they came from the United States, Italy and Spain. The cDNA or gDNA used as material had been derived from T cells, B-cell-depleted T cells, or PBMCs.

For recovered donors of Cohort 3, there were two negative PCRs, clearance, or symptom resolution. The data were produced by immunoSEQ multiplex PCR, yet TCRdb's version contains in-frame clones alone and is incomplete. The table has fewer than 400,000 clones, around nine tenths seen once; the top ten hold approximately 10%. The V gene end was trimmed by 3 bases and the J gene end by 6 bases; junction bases not matched to a gene: 5. Germline V gene lookup returns CDR1 SEHNR and CDR2 FQNEAQ (reference sequence). The CDR3 covers 14 residues. The sequenced sample was PBMCs or T cells enriched from blood (not recorded which). This chain connects TRBV7-9 to TRBJ2-1, with 7 bases lining up with TRBD1. This sequence originates from a woman aged 45-60 years who had recovered from COVID-19. The CDR3, as DNA: TGTGCCAGCAGCTTTAGACAGGGTGGCAATGAGCAGTTCTTC. Translation: CASSFRQGGNEQFF.